This passage covers 27 T cell receptor beta chains from one sample sequenced in a study of T cells in Graves' hyperthyroidism and ophthalmopathy. Amplified regions were TCR beta CDR3 sequences from RNA transcripts. In the first-round RT-PCR of the TCR CDR3, the HTBI primer set was used. TCRdb redid the calling of the multiplex PCR reads with MiXCR, one entry per CDR3 protein. This table holds about 500,000 distinct CDR3 sequences, around 15% found once. The source material was blood. The receptors here all came from a woman aged 18-29 years with Graves' hyperthyroidism.

The table lists this clonotype with a few counts. The chain couples TRBV9 to TRBJ1-1; TRBD1 matches 8 bases. Germline V gives CDR1 SGDLS, CDR2 YYNGEE. The CDR3 spans 13 residues. V shed 3 bases and J 12 bases; nucleotides not matched to a gene: 10. The CDR3 DNA reads as TGTGCCAGCAGCGGCCGGGACAGGTCGGTCCCTTTCTTT. As protein: CASSGRDRSVPFF.

This clonotype was recorded many times. This chain connects TRBV19 to TRBJ1-6; tentative D call: TRBD1 (5 bases). There are 15 residues in the CDR3. Germline lookup yields CDR1 LNHDA and CDR2 SQIVND (reference sequence). The V and J ends lost 5 bases and 4 bases respectively, with 12 bases between them. The CDR3 spells CASSGTHPYNSPLHF. In DNA, the CDR3 is TGTGCCAGTAGTGGGACGCATCCTTATAATTCACCCCTCCACTTT.

This clonotype was counted at least ten times. The chain combines TRBV3-1 with TRBJ2-1; no clear D. This CDR3 region has 13 residues. Germline V gene lookup returns CDR1 LGHDT and CDR2 YNNKEL (reference sequence). Trimming left V 0 bases short and J 10 bases short, with 10 bases between. The chain's CDR3 is CASSQEVAREQFF. The DNA of the CDR3 is TGTGCCAGCAGCCAAGAAGTGGCACGGGAGCAGTTCTTC.

The chain employs TRBV29-1 and TRBJ2-5, with 7 bases matching TRBD1. This CDR3 has 14 amino acids. CDR1 is SQVTM, CDR2 ANQGSEA, per germline. V shed 2 bases, J shed 4 bases, and the junction held 7 bases outside the gene matches. CDR3 protein: CSVESRGMGETQYF. The CDR3, as DNA: TGCAGCGTTGAAAGCAGGGGGATGGGAGAGACCCAGTACTTC. Full variable domain (remainder filled in from reference TRBV29-1 and TRBJ2-5): SAVISQKPSRDICQRGTSLTIQCQVDSQVTMMFWYRQQPGQSLTLIATANQGSEATYESGFVIDKFPISRPNLTFSTLTVSNMSPEDSSIYLCSVESRGMGETQYFGPGTRLLVL.

This clonotype has at least ten counts. J is TRBJ1-2 and V is TRBV5-1; 7 positions match TRBD1. Germline V gene sequence: CDR1 SGHRS, CDR2 YFSETQ. The junction had 4 bases not matched to a gene; V was cut back by 5 bases and J by 3 bases. The CDR3 has 13 residues. The CDR3 bases are TGCGCCAGCAGGACAGGGTTCGACTATGGCTACACCTTC. This translates into CASRTGFDYGYTF.

There are many counts of this clonotype. The chain employs TRBV2 and TRBJ2-1; 11 bases align to TRBD2. Germline trimming cut 6 bases from V and 6 bases from J; bases unmatched to any gene: 16. The CDR3 is 18 amino acids. Germline loops: CDR1 SNHLY, CDR2 FYNNEI. Here the CDR3 reads CASSALPLLAGVANEQFF. Written as DNA, the CDR3 is TGTGCCAGCAGCGCCCTCCCCCTACTAGCGGGAGTAGCCAATGAGCAGTTCTTC.

The chain recombines TRBV6-1 with TRBJ2-7, with 11 bases lining up with TRBD2. Germline V gene lookup returns CDR1 MNHNS and CDR2 SASEGT. The ends lost 6 bases at V and 3 bases at J; junction bases unmatched: 4. This CDR3 comprises 14 residues. CDR3 residues: CASSGLAGIYEQYV. The CDR3 nucleotides read TGTGCCAGCAGCGGACTAGCGGGCATCTACGAGCAGTACGTC.

The chain joins TRBV5-4 to TRBJ2-1; 7 bases match TRBD2. The ends lost 4 bases at V and 4 bases at J; junction bases unmatched: 8. The germline V gene encodes CDR1 SGHNT and CDR2 YYREEE (reference sequence). The CDR3 contains 15 residues. For the CDR3, the DNA is TGTGCCAGCAGCCCGGTGGCTAGCGGTTACAATGAGCAGTTCTTC. Amino acid sequence: CASSPVASGYNEQFF.

This clonotype was recorded at least ten times. The chain links TRBV5-1 to TRBJ2-1; 12 nucleotides align to TRBD2. V was clipped by 0 bases and J by 8 bases; unmatched bases: 9. The CDR3 extends over 17 amino acids. CDR1 is SGHRS, CDR2 YFSETQ, per germline. CDR3 coding DNA: TGCGCCAGCAGCTTGGTCCGACTAGCGGGAGATTCGTATGAGCAGTTCTTC. Encoded protein: CASSLVRLAGDSYEQFF.

This clonotype was counted at least ten times. V usage is TRBV20-1 and J usage is TRBJ2-1, with unresolved D. V was clipped by 0 bases and J by 5 bases, with 17 bases between them. The CDR3 sequence is 16 residues long. Per the germline V gene, CDR1 is DFQATT and CDR2 is SNEGSKA (reference sequence). CDR3 in amino acids: CSARDRNWARNNEQFF. The CDR3 region has the DNA TGCAGTGCTAGAGATAGGAACTGGGCGCGAAACAATGAGCAGTTCTTC.

This clonotype was counted ten times or more. The J gene is TRBJ2-1, the V gene TRBV7-3, with 7 bases lining up with TRBD2. CDR3 length equals 17 residues. Germline CDR1 reads SGHTA; CDR2 reads FQGTGA. With V trimmed by 6 bases and J by 0 bases, 11 bases remained unmatched. DNA of the CDR3: TGTGCCAGCAGTACCGGCGGGGGTTATAGCTCCTACAATGAGCAGTTCTTC. Its translation: CASSTGGGYSSYNEQFF.

This clonotype was observed at least ten times. This chain joins TRBV10-3 and TRBJ1-2, with D uncertain. Germline values: CDR1 ENHRY, CDR2 SYGVKD. The germline V and J ends were trimmed by 6 bases and 4 bases, with 9 bases remaining between them. This CDR3 is 12 amino acids long. As DNA, the CDR3 is TGTGCCATCAGCCAGGACGGCTATGGCTACACCTTC. Translating it yields CAISQDGYGYTF.

This clonotype was detected a few times. The CDR3 protein is CASRSVREGLGSYNEQFF. The CDR3, as DNA: TGTGCCAGCAGGTCCGTCCGGGAGGGCCTGGGGTCCTACAATGAGCAGTTCTTC. This sequence joins TRBV12-3 or TRBV12-4 and TRBJ2-1, with TRBD2 matching over 8 bases. V was pared by 6 bases and J by 1 base, with 14 bases of the junction left unmatched. The CDR3 runs 18 residues.

The chain is built from TRBV11-1 and TRBJ2-7; 12 nucleotides align to TRBD2. Trimming removed 4 bases from V and 3 bases from J; junction bases left unmatched: 7. Germline V gene sequence: CDR1 SGHAT, CDR2 FQDESV (reference sequence). CDR3 size: 16 residues. The CDR3 DNA sequence: TGTGCCAGCAGCTCACGACTAGCGGGAGAGCTCTACGAGCAGTACTTC. Its protein is CASSSRLAGELYEQYF.

In this sample, this clonotype turned up many times. J is TRBJ1-5 and V is TRBV27; no definite D call. The CDR3 runs to 13 residues. Trimming took off 0 bases at V and 9 bases at J, with 9 bases between the two ends. Germline V gene lookup returns CDR1 MNHEY and CDR2 SMNVEV (reference sequence). CDR3 in DNA: TGTGCCAGCAGTTTATCTCCGATACTGCCCCAGCATTTT. This codes for CASSLSPILPQHF.

This clonotype was recorded many times. The chain is built from TRBV5-1 and TRBJ1-1; tentatively, D is TRBD1 (6 bases). The V end was cut by 0 bases, the J end by 2 bases, with 11 bases between. This CDR3 spans 15 amino acids. Looked up from germline, CDR1 is SGHRS and CDR2 is YFSETQ. CDR3 DNA sequence: TGCGCCAGCAGCTTGGTGGGGGCGGTAAACACTGAAGCTTTCTTT. Encoded protein: CASSLVGAVNTEAFF.

This clonotype was counted between two and nine times. The J gene is TRBJ2-2, the V gene TRBV7-9; the D call may be TRBD1 or TRBD2 (5 bases each). V shed 5 bases and J shed 7 bases, with 20 bases lying between them. This CDR3 has 16 residues. Germline CDR1 is SEHNR and CDR2 is FQNEAQ (reference sequence). CDR3 DNA: TGTGCCAGCAGCGTCCTTGGCCCGGTGGGGGTCGGGGAGCTGTTTTTT. Translated: CASSVLGPVGVGELFF.

This clonotype was recorded a few times. The gene calls are TRBV5-1 and TRBJ2-2; a weak D match, TRBD1 (6 bases). The germline V gene has CDR1 SGHRS and CDR2 YFSETQ. V gave up 5 bases and J gave up 6 bases, with 17 bases separating them. The CDR3 consists of 15 residues. The CDR3 protein is CASSAGVKEAGELFF. CDR3 sequence (DNA): TGCGCCAGCAGTGCAGGGGTGAAGGAAGCCGGGGAGCTGTTTTTT. Drawing the rest from reference TRBV5-1 and TRBJ2-2, the complete variable domain is KAGVTQTPRYLIKTRGQQVTLSCSPISGHRSVSWYQQTPGQGLQFLFEYFSETQRNKGNFPGRFSGRQFSNSRSEMNVSTLELGDSALYLCASSAGVKEAGELFFGEGSRLTVL.

The V and J genes are TRBV6-1 and TRBJ2-1, with 9 bases aligning to TRBD2. Germline V gives CDR1 MNHNS, CDR2 SASEGT. CDR3 length: 17 residues. V dropped 6 bases and J dropped 0; count of bases not matched to a gene: 9. CDR3 loop: CASRPPSGDSSYNEQFF. For the CDR3, the DNA is TGTGCCAGCAGACCTCCTAGCGGGGACAGCTCCTACAATGAGCAGTTCTTC.

In this sample, this clonotype turned up many times. The chain uses TRBV12-3 or TRBV12-4 and TRBJ1-5, with D uncertain. V dropped 8 bases and J dropped 7 bases, with 18 bases sitting between them. This CDR3 region has 14 residues. CDR3 region: CASGHGGAEQPQHF. The CDR3 DNA sequence: TGTGCCAGCGGTCATGGAGGCGCGGAACAGCCCCAGCATTTT.

The sample holds many counts of this clonotype. The chain joins TRBV12-3 or TRBV12-4 to TRBJ2-6; either TRBD1 or TRBD2 may fit D (5 bases each). V lost 6 bases and J lost 2, with 8 bases in between. This CDR3 is built from 14 residues. The CDR3 DNA reads as TGTGCCAGCAGCCGGGACGCTGGGGCCAACGTCCTGACTTTC. Residues: CASSRDAGANVLTF.

J is TRBJ1-5 and V is TRBV4-1, with no clear D. The CDR3 is made up of 15 amino acids. Germline V gene lookup returns CDR1 MGHRA and CDR2 YSYEKL. Deletions cut 4 bases from V and 0 bases from J, with 10 bases between. The CDR3 region is CASSRVDDSNQPQHF. The CDR3 DNA reads TGCGCCAGCAGCCGAGTAGATGATAGCAATCAGCCCCAGCATTTT.

This clonotype appeared many times. This chain links TRBV27 with TRBJ1-1; 7 bases fit TRBD1. V lost 6 bases and J lost 1; bases outside the gene matches: 8. Germline CDR1 reads MNHEY; CDR2 reads SMNVEV (reference sequence). The CDR3 spans 15 residues. Here the CDR3 DNA reads TGTGCCAGCAGATCCGCGGGACAGAGGAACACTGAAGCTTTCTTT. This sequence encodes CASRSAGQRNTEAFF.

Ten or more counts support this clonotype. The gene calls are TRBV18 and TRBJ1-6; no definite D call. Germline CDR1 KGHSH, CDR2 LQKENI. V lost 3 bases to trimming and J lost 5 bases, with 5 bases between them. The CDR3 is made up of 13 amino acids. The CDR3 spells CASSPGHNSPLHF. CDR3 DNA: TGTGCCAGCTCACCGGGTCATAATTCACCCCTCCACTTT.

This clonotype came up a few times. This rearrangement joins TRBV9 to TRBJ2-3, with unresolved D. This CDR3 has 13 amino acids. The V gene lost 3 bases and the J gene lost 9 bases, with 14 bases spanning the gap. From germline, CDR1 is SGDLS and CDR2 YYNGEE. The CDR3 protein is CASSGSQPGTQYF. The CDR3 region has the DNA TGTGCCAGCAGCGGCTCCCAGCCTGGCACGCAGTATTTT.

This clonotype was recorded many times. The J gene is TRBJ2-1, the V gene TRBV11-2; D unresolved. This CDR3 is built from 16 residues. Germline V gives CDR1 SGHAT, CDR2 FQNNGV. V lost 1 base, J lost 0 bases, and 10 bases lay in between. CDR3 coding DNA: TGTGCCAGCAGCTTAGCTCCACTTGACTCCTACAATGAGCAGTTCTTC. Its translation is CASSLAPLDSYNEQFF.

The CDR3 DNA reads TGTGCCAGCATCACAGGGAGGGCCACTGAAGCTTTCTTT. Protein sequence: CASITGRATEAFF. The rearrangement joins TRBV12-3 or TRBV12-4 to TRBJ1-1; TRBD1 is a possible D gene (6 bases). The CDR3 runs to 13 residues. V lost 7 bases to trimming and J lost 4 bases, with 13 bases between them.